This T cell receptor (beta chain) was recorded in a study of glioma-infiltrating T cells. TCR alpha and beta CDR3 regions were amplified from RNA using iRepertoire nested multiplex PCR. Input was roughly 95-400 ng of tissue mRNA or PBMC total RNA. TCRdb reprocessed the multiplex PCR reads via MiXCR and lists one record per CDR3 protein. The data show some 180,000 distinct CDR3 sequences, about 32% seen once. This clonotype was found many times. Its antigen remains unidentified. Findings and caveats of the study: Only very few CDR3 sequences appeared in both tissue and blood.

V was clipped by 1 base and J by 4 bases; unmatched bases: 1. This CDR3 spans 14 amino acids. CDR1 SGHTA and CDR2 FQGNSA come from the germline V gene. The chain couples TRBV7-2 to TRBJ2-3; 8 nucleotides line up with TRBD2. This sequence was found in a human donor with low-grade glioma or glioblastoma, undergoing nonglioma brain surgery, or in good health (not recorded which). The sequencing input was glioma tissue, nonneoplastic brain tissue, or PBMCs (not recorded which). The CDR3 is CASSLGLAPDTQYF. The CDR3, as DNA: TGTGCCAGCAGCTTAGGACTAGCGCCAGATACGCAGTATTTT.